The TCR beta chain described here comes from a study of T cell repertoires in cytomegalovirus infection. Across the whole study: CMV epitopes used comprised recently identified HLA-C-restricted ones and well-studied HLA-B-restricted ones. Public TCR beta signatures provided an indication of both CMV infection and a matching HLA type.

Findings and caveats of the study: Cumulative frequency (of public TCR beta family members) identified carriers of CMV plus the relevant HLA.

Remarks on this clonotype: Its matching antigen is unknown.

TCRdb independently ran MiXCR on the reads; one entry per CDR3 protein. The sample records roughly 920,000 distinct CDR3 sequences, about a third being singletons. CDR3 size: 13 residues. Trimming removed 2 bases at V and 4 bases at J, with 9 bases between. Germline values: CDR1 MDHEN, CDR2 SYDVKM. Sequenced material: cultured CD8+ T cells from PBMCs, taken from culture after CMV antigen stimulation. This TCR was recovered from a human donor in good health (CMV status not recorded). Some clones in this sample may be carry-over from other donors' samples. The chain links TRBV28 to TRBJ2-7; D is perhaps TRBD2 (6 bases). Here the CDR3 DNA reads TGTGCCAGCAGTTTACCTGGGACTTACGAGCAGTACGTC. Its translation is CASSLPGTYEQYV.